This passage covers 9 T cell receptor beta chains from one sample sequenced in a study of blood T cell repertoires in COVID-19. The protocol was immunoSEQ multiplex PCR, while the TCRdb copy is restricted to in-frame clones and leaves out a portion. Counted here are roughly 300,000 clones, over 75% occurring once; the ten biggest clones make up approximately 4.1%. Material for sequencing was PBMCs or T cells enriched from blood (not recorded which). The receptor set was obtained from a man aged 25 to 40 who had recovered from COVID-19.

V is TRBV6-1 and J is TRBJ1-1; no firm D call. V was trimmed by 1 base and J by 4 bases, leaving 13 bases between them. The CDR3 is 15 amino acids. Germline V gene data show CDR1 as MNHNS and CDR2 as SASEGT. This chain's CDR3 is CASSEEDARSTEAFF. CDR3 bases: TGTGCCAGCAGTGAAGAGGATGCCCGGAGCACTGAAGCTTTCTTT.

The chain couples TRBV7-8 to TRBJ1-4; D is uncertain. Germline CDR1 is SGHVS and CDR2 is FQNEAQ. The CDR3 runs to 14 residues. Trimming left V 3 bases short and J 7 bases short, with 12 bases between. As DNA, the CDR3 is TGTGCCAGCAGCTTTAGAGGGTCAGGTGAAAAACTGTTTTTT. Protein product: CASSFRGSGEKLFF. Based on the CDR3 plus reference TRBV7-8 and TRBJ1-4, the full variable domain is GAGVSQSPRYKVAKRGQDVALRCDPISGHVSLFWYQQALGQGPEFLTYFQNEAQLDKSGLPSDRFFAERPEGSVSTLKIQRTQQEDSAVYLCASSFRGSGEKLFFGSGTQLSVL.

The chain uses TRBV27 and TRBJ2-1, with 11 bases aligning to TRBD1. CDR3 length equals 15 residues. CDR1 and CDR2 from the germline V gene are MNHEY and SMNVEV (reference sequence). Losses at the gene ends were 4 bases for V and 4 bases for J; bases not matched to a gene: 3. CDR3 nucleotide sequence: TGTGCCAGCAGTTGGGGACAGGGGGTTTACAATGAGCAGTTCTTC. It codes for CASSWGQGVYNEQFF.

J is TRBJ2-7 and V is TRBV6-5, with 9 bases matching TRBD1. Looked up from germline, CDR1 is MNHEY and CDR2 is SVGAGI. This CDR3 spans 13 amino acids. With V trimmed by 6 bases and J by 1 base, 1 base remained unmatched. The CDR3 coding sequence is TGTGCCAGCAGGGGACAGGGTTCCTACGAGCAGTACTTC. Protein product: CASRGQGSYEQYF.

In DNA form, the CDR3 reads TGTGCCAGCAGCGCTAGTGGGGGGTTCATGAACACTGAAGCTTTCTTT. It is translated as CASSASGGFMNTEAFF. The genes are TRBV7-6 and TRBJ1-1, with TRBD1 as a possible D gene (5 bases). Germline-derived CDR1 and CDR2 are SGHVS and FNYEAQ. The CDR3 is made up of 16 amino acids. Trimming took off 5 bases at V and 0 bases at J, with 16 bases between the two ends.

This chain connects TRBV5-1 to TRBJ2-5; D is unresolved. The CDR3 is made up of 15 amino acids. Trimming cost V 0 bases and J 1 base, with 10 bases left between them. Per germline, CDR1 SGHRS and CDR2 YFSETQ. The CDR3 loop reads CASSLAVAGQETQYF. The CDR3 DNA follows: TGCGCCAGCAGCTTGGCCGTGGCTGGCCAAGAGACCCAGTACTTC.

The V and J genes are TRBV19 and TRBJ2-3; tentatively, D is TRBD2 (6 bases). The ends were cut back, 5 bases at V and 6 bases at J, with 15 bases in the middle. Germline CDR1 is LNHDA and CDR2 is SQIVND (reference sequence). The CDR3 is 14 residues long. In DNA, the CDR3 is TGTGCCAGTAGTTATAGCGGTTCTTCGGATACGCAGTATTTT. This translates into CASSYSGSSDTQYF.

V usage is TRBV19 and J usage is TRBJ2-7; tentatively, D is TRBD1 (6 bases). The germline V and J ends were trimmed by 4 bases and 4 bases, with 14 bases remaining between them. Germline V gene sequence: CDR1 LNHDA, CDR2 SQIVND (reference sequence). The CDR3 length is 14 residues. The CDR3 DNA reads as TGTGCCAGTAGTAGGGCAGGGGTTCTTTACGAGCAGTACTTC. Amino acids: CASSRAGVLYEQYF.

V usage is TRBV6-4 and J usage is TRBJ2-1; possible D gene TRBD2, 5 bases. CDR3 length equals 13 residues. Germline V gene lookup returns CDR1 MRHNA and CDR2 SNTAGT. Trimming stripped 8 bases from V and 8 bases from J, with 16 bases between. CDR3 bases: TGTGCCAGCGGACGTAGCGACAACGATGAGCAGTTCTTC. Protein sequence: CASGRSDNDEQFF.